This entry lists 3 T cell receptor beta chains sequenced from one sample in a study of blood T cell repertoires in COVID-19. Clones were read by immunoSEQ multiplex PCR, and TCRdb kept only the in-frame ones, dropping some. The sample holds approximately 160,000 clones, roughly nine tenths seen once. Material: peripheral blood. These receptors came from a man in his fifties or sixties with active or convalescent COVID-19.

The chain links TRBV4-1 to TRBJ1-4; 9 bases align to TRBD1. The length of the CDR3 is 17 residues. Unmatched junction bases numbered 4, after V lost 2 bases and J lost 0 bases. Germline V lookup: CDR1 MGHRA, CDR2 YSYEKL. The CDR3 sequence: CASSQWTGASTNEKLFF. In DNA form, the CDR3 reads TGCGCCAGCAGCCAATGGACAGGGGCCTCAACTAATGAAAAACTGTTTTTT.

The chain recombines TRBV18 with TRBJ1-2, with no clear D. Trimming removed 0 bases from V and 4 bases from J, with 12 bases in between. In germline, CDR1 is KGHSH, CDR2 LQKENI. The CDR3 consists of 15 residues. This CDR3 reads CASSPPPTYSYGYTF. Written as DNA, the CDR3 is TGTGCCAGCTCACCACCTCCCACCTATAGCTATGGCTACACCTTC.

The chain carries TRBV6-5 and TRBJ2-7, with 9 bases aligning to TRBD1. Trimming at V came to 8 bases and at J to 4 bases, leaving 6 bases not matched to a gene. In germline, CDR1 is MNHEY, CDR2 SVGAGI. The CDR3 has 13 amino acids. CDR3 sequence: CASFRQGVYEQYF. The CDR3 DNA reads TGTGCCAGCTTTAGACAGGGGGTATACGAGCAGTACTTC.